This TCR beta chain was recovered during a study of blood T cell repertoires in COVID-19 (dated by TCRdb to about 2020). Some background on the complete study: Samples from collaborators originated in the United States, Italy and Spain and spanned both the acute and convalescent phases of COVID-19. The repertoires were released in a freely available public database intended as a resource for research on the immune response to SARS-CoV-2. Where available, HLA class I and class II types were taken from metadata supplied by the sample provider and were not determined by assay-based typing. Nearly every sample came with metadata listing a de-identified subject ID, COVID-19 status, age in years and sex. The dataset comprised deeply sampled blood TCRbeta repertoires from subjects exposed to, actively infected with, or recovered from COVID-19. The samples were drawn from the first 160 participants of the ongoing ImmuneRACE study and from roughly 1,300 subjects provided by 6 global collaborators. The prospective study material was composed of cDNA or gDNA derived from T cells, B-cell-depleted T cells, or PBMCs. Study-wide conclusions, independent of this receptor: How much clinical and demographic metadata was included differed by source and by participant, and the metadata was provided uncurated.

CDR1 and CDR2 are read off the germline V gene as SGHVS and FQNEAQ. The CDR3 contains 15 residues, cysteine and phenylalanine counted. Only CDR3 DNA is held: 45 bases, read in frame from base 1. V drops 4 bases and J drops 7 bases, leaving 17 bases in between. Participants in the prospective study were aged roughly 18 to 95 years, lived in under 30 United States geographic areas, and enrolled through a virtual design. To assign participants to cohorts, the prospective study relied on clinical history that participants themselves reported in a screening survey and a study questionnaire. Mobile phlebotomists in the prospective study collected whole blood, serum and a nasopharyngeal or oropharyngeal swab from every participant. Prospective study participants could optionally give additional blood draws and questionnaires over a roughly 2-month period. Before DNA extraction, prospective study blood samples were shipped either frozen or at room temperature.

The immunoSEQ Assay, a bias-controlled multiplex PCR, was used to amplify TCRbeta CDR3 regions from genomic DNA. Per the original workflow: The number of nucleated cells in each sample was estimated by amplification of reference gene primers within the assay. To quantify the absolute abundance of each unique TCRbeta CDR3 rearrangement, sequence reads were collapsed and filtered. For each sample, productive Simpson clonality was calculated by taking the square root of Simpson's diversity index across productive rearrangements. TCRdb took this table from immuneACCESS and kept in-frame rearrangements with V and J called. Such tables lack part of the clones; where checked against another copy, unresolved V genes explain under half of the gap, and the rest is unexplained. The V and J calls and clone size are taken from that table; D and trimming were inferred from the DNA. Counted in this sample were 300,000 to 500,000 clones; roughly 88% of them appeared once. Together, the top ten hold 0.95% to 1% of the sample.

About this clone: The specificity of this receptor is unknown. The sample holds no much larger clone one base away, and base qualities are not on file.

Specimen: PBMCs or T cells enriched from blood (not recorded which). The clonotype comes from a woman younger than 45 with acute COVID-19. The V and J genes are TRBV7-8 and TRBJ1-5; possibly the D gene is TRBD1, per 5 matching bases. The CDR3 protein sequence reads: CASSSRQQDGQPQHF. The nucleotides read TGTGCCAGCAGCTCCCGCCAACAGGACGGGCAGCCCCAGCATTTT.